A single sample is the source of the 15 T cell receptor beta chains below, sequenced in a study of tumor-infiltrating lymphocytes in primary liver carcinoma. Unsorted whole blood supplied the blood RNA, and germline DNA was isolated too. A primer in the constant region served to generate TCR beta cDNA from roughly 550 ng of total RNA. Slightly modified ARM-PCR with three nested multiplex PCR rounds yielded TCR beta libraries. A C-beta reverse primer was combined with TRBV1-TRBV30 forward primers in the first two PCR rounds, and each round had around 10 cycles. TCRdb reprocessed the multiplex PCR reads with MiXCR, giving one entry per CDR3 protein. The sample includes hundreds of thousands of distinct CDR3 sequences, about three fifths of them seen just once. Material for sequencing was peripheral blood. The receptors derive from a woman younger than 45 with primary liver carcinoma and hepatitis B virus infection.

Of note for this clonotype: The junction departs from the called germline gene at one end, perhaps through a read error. CDR3 sequence: CASTFGTSGWNERFF. The CDR3 region has the DNA TGTGCCAGCACCTTTGGGACTAGCGGGTGGAATGAGCGGTTCTTC. The J gene is TRBJ2-1, the V gene TRBV11-2; 12 bases agree with TRBD2. Per germline, CDR1 SGHAT and CDR2 FQNNGV. This CDR3 region has 15 residues.

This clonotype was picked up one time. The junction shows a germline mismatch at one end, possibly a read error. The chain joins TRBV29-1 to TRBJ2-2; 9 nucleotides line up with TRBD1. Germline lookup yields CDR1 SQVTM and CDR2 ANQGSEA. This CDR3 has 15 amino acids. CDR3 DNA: TGCAGCGTATTGAAGGGACAGGGTGGGGCCGGGGAGCTGTATTTT. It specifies CSVLKGQGGAGELYF.

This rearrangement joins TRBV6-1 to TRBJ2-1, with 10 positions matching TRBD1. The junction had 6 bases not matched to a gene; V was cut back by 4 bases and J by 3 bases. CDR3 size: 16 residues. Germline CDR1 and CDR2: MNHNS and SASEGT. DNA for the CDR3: TGTGCCAGCAGTGCGGGGACAGGGGCCCTCTACAATGAGCAGTTCTTC. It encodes CASSAGTGALYNEQFF.

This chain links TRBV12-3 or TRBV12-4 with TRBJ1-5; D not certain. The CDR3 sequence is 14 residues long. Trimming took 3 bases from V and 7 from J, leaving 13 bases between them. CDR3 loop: CASSLSRLRQPQHF. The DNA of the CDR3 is TGTGCCAGCAGTTTGAGCAGGCTGAGGCAGCCCCAGCATTTT.

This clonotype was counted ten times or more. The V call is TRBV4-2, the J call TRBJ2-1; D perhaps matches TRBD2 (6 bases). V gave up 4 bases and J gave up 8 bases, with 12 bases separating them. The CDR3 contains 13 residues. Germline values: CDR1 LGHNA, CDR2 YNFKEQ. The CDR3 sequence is CASSRRERDEQFF. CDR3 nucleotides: TGTGCCAGCAGCCGCCGGGAGCGGGATGAGCAGTTCTTC.

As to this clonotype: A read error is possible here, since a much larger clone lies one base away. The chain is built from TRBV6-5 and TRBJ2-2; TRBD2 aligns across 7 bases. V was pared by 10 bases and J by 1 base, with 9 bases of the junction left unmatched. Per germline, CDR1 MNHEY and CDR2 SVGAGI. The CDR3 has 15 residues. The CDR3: CAIRPWEGNTGELFF. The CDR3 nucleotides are TGTGCCATCCGACCCTGGGAGGGGAACACCGGGGAGCTGTTTTTT.

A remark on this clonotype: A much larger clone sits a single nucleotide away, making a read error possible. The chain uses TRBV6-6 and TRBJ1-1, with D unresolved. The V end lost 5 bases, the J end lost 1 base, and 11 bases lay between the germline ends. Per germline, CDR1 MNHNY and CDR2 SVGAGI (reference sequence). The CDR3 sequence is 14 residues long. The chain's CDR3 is CASSPLDGNTEAFF. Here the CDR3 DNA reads TGTGCCAGCAGTCCTCTTGACGGGAACACTGAAGCTTTCTTT.

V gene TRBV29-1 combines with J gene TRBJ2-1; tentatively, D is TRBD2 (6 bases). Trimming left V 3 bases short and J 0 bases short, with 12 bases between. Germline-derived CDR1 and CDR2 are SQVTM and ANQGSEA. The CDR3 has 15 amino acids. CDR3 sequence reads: CSVEDGRTSYNEQFF. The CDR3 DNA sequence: TGCAGCGTTGAGGATGGGAGGACCTCCTACAATGAGCAGTTCTTC.

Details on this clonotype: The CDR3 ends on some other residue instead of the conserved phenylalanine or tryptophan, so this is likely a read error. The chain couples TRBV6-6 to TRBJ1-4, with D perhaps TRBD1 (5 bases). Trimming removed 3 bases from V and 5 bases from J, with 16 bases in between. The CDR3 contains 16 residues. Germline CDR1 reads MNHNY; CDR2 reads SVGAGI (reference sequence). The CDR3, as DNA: TGTGCCAGCAGTTATAGGGAAAGGGGCAGCAATGAAAAACTGTTTCTT. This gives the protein CASSYRERGSNEKLFL.

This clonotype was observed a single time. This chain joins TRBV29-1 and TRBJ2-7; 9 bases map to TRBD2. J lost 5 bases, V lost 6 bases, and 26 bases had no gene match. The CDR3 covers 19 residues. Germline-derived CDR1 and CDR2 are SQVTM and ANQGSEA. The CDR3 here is CSVRGPPSPQAGGLDEQYF. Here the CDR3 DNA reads TGCAGCGTGAGGGGGCCCCCCTCACCACAGGCGGGAGGGTTGGACGAGCAGTACTTC.

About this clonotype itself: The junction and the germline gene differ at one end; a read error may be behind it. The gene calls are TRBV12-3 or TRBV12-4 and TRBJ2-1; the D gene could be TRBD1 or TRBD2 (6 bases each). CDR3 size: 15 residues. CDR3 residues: CASNFRGGGYKEQFF. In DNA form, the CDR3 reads TGTGCCAGCAACTTTAGAGGGGGAGGCTACAAAGAGCAGTTCTTC.

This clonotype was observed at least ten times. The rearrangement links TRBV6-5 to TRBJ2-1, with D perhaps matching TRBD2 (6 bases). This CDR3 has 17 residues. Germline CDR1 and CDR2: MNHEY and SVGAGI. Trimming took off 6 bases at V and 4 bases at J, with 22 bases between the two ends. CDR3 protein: CASSDGGSSGWYNEQFF. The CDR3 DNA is TGTGCCAGCAGCGACGGAGGGTCAAGCGGGTGGTACAATGAGCAGTTCTTC.

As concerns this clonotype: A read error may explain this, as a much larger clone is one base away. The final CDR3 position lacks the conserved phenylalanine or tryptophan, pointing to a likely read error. CDR3 DNA: TGCGCCAGCAGGCCGACTTGGTCCGACAATGAGCAGTTCCTC. Translating gives CASRPTWSDNEQFL. The V and J genes are TRBV4-3 and TRBJ2-1; D call uncertain. The CDR3 is 14 residues long. Trimming took off 6 bases at V and 5 bases at J, with 14 bases between the two ends. CDR1 LGHNA and CDR2 YSLEER come from the germline V gene.

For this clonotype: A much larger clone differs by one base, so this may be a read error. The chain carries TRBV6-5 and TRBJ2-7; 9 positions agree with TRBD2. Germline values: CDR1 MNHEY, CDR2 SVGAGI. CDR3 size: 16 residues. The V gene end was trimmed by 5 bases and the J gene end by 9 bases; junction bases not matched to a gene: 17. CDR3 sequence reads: CASSKEAGGAPYGQYF. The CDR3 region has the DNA TGTGCCAGCAGTAAAGAAGCGGGAGGCGCTCCCTATGGGCAGTACTTC.

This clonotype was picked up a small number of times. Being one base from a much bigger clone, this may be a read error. CDR3 protein: CAIRGHNEQFF. In DNA, the CDR3 is TGTGCCATCAGGGGCCACAATGAGCAGTTCTTC. The V call is TRBV11-3, the J call TRBJ2-1, with D possibly matching TRBD1 (6 bases). The CDR3 length is 11 residues. The germline CDR1 and CDR2 sequences are SGHNT and YENEEA. V was clipped by 10 bases and J by 5 bases, with 9 bases between them.